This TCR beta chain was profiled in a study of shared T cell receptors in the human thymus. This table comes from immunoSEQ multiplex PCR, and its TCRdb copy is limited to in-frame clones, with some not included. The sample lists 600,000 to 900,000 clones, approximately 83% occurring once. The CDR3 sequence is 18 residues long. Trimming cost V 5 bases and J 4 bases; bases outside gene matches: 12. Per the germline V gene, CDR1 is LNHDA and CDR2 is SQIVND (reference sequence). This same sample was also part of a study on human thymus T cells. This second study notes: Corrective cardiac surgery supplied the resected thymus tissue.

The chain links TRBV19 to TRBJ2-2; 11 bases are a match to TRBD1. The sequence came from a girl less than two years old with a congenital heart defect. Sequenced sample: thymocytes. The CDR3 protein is CASSLGTGGGSGTGELFF. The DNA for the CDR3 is TGTGCCAGTAGTCTAGGGACAGGGGGAGGCTCGGGCACCGGGGAGCTGTTTTTT.